This T cell receptor (beta chain) was recovered during a study of blood T cells in healthy people across ages. The germline CDR1 and CDR2 sequences are SGHKS and YYEKEE (reference sequence). This CDR3 comprises 21 residues. The sample providers were healthy Caucasian people from Russia, aged about 6 to 100. PCR was performed a second time for about 7 to 12 cycles using a sample-barcoded 5' primer and a J-beta primer mix. Sequencing recovered at least 2.5 million CDR3-containing paired-end reads from each sample. TCRdb analysed the 5' RACE reads with MiXCR anew, one entry per CDR3 protein. The table shows some 1.5 million distinct CDR3 sequences, with roughly 43% occurring only once. Points from the study as a whole: The study found TCR beta diversity correlated strongly with naive T cell percentage.

Regarding this clonotype: Its antigen is not known. The junction does not match germline at one end; this may be a read error.

This sequence originates from a woman younger than 35 in good health. Material for sequencing was blood. This chain links TRBV5-5 with TRBJ2-1; TRBD2 agrees at 14 bases. The CDR3 DNA follows: TGTACCAGCAGCTTGCGGGCAGGGTTCGGGACTAGCGGGAGTAGTGGCAATGAGCAGTTCTTC. Amino acid sequence: CTSSLRAGFGTSGSSGNEQFF.